This TCR beta chain was profiled in a study of blood T cell repertoires in COVID-19 (dated by TCRdb to about 2020). Concerning the study at large: Samples covering the acute and convalescent phases of COVID-19 were provided by collaborators in the United States, Italy and Spain. HLA class I and class II types, where available, came from metadata supplied by the sample provider rather than from assay-based typing. The prospective study material was composed of cDNA or gDNA derived from T cells, B-cell-depleted T cells, or PBMCs. Samples came from the ongoing ImmuneRACE study (first 160 participants) plus 1,254 subjects from 6 global collaborators. Nearly every sample came with metadata listing a de-identified subject ID, COVID-19 status, age in years and sex. The dataset comprised deeply sampled blood TCRbeta repertoires from subjects exposed to, actively infected with, or recovered from COVID-19. The repertoires were released in a freely available public database meant as a resource for research on the immune response to SARS-CoV-2.

The paper's findings and limits, for the study overall: Clinical and demographic metadata were provided uncurated, with the amount varying by source and participant.

TCRbeta CDR3 regions were amplified from genomic DNA using the immunoSEQ Assay, a bias-controlled multiplex PCR. The authors' analysis ran thus. The number of nucleated cells in each sample was estimated by amplification of reference gene primers within the assay. To quantify the absolute abundance of each unique TCRbeta CDR3 rearrangement, sequence reads were collapsed and filtered. For each sample, productive Simpson clonality was calculated as the square root of Simpson's diversity index across productive rearrangements. TCRdb provides this immuneACCESS table in a form limited to in-frame rearrangements. Some clones are lacking; in checked studies, under half of them reflect an unresolved V gene, and why the rest are absent is not known. That table is the source of V, J and clone size, and D and trimming were worked out from the DNA. The sample table records 70,000 or so clones; roughly 91% of these occur just once. The ten largest clones add up to 29% of the sample.

Each collaborating institution followed its own protocols to collect whole blood in K2EDTA tubes. For TCRbeta analysis, collaborators shipped samples in one of three forms: frozen whole blood, isolated PBMCs, or DNA extracted from either of those sample types. Regarding this clone: No antigen is known for it. No base quality information exists; no much larger clone differs at one position.

Trimming takes 7 bases from V and 8 bases from J, and the germline ends sit 15 bases apart. Its CDR3 holds 14 amino acids, cysteine through phenylalanine. Only the CDR3 DNA is retained, 42 bases long and in frame from the first base. Looking up the germline V gene (reference sequence) yields CDR1 MNHEY and CDR2 SMNVEV. The sequence came from a woman aged 80 or over with active or convalescent COVID-19. The rearrangement combines TRBV27 with TRBJ1-6; the D gene remains uncertain. The sequenced sample was peripheral blood. The CDR3 here reads CASTPVPRYSPLHF. The bases are TGTGCCAGCACCCCGGTCCCCCGGTATTCACCCCTCCACTTT.